Below are 22 T cell receptor beta chains sequenced from a single sample in a study of blood T cells in healthy people across ages (dated by TCRdb to about 2015). The library was obtained by 5' RACE. For sequencing, an Illumina HiSeq 2500 was employed. The second PCR ran for roughly 6 to 11 cycles and used a J-beta primer mix along with a sample-barcoded 5' primer. TCRdb took the public reads, trimmed them with fastp at Q25, ran MiXCR for clone calling and kept in-frame beta chains. Each entry is one CDR3 protein sequence, shown with its most common DNA and genes. This sample holds around 1,500,000 distinct CDR3 sequences; approximately 42% were observed only once. The ten largest clones capture 7.9% of the sample. Sequenced material: blood. These receptors all come from a woman aged 18 to 35 in good health.

The CDR3, as DNA: TGTGCCAGCTCACCTTTCAGCCAAGAGACCCAGTACTTC. Translation: CASSPFSQETQYF. The genes are TRBV18 and TRBJ2-4; D is ambiguous. Gene TRBJ2-5 matches the end of the DNA better, so the J call may be wrong. Germline V CDR1 and CDR2: KGHSH, LQKENI. This CDR3 is built from 13 residues.

At least ten counts were recorded for this clonotype. This chain connects TRBV6-5 to TRBJ1-2; D might be TRBD1 (5 bases). The CDR3 spans 11 residues. The germline V gene has CDR1 MNHEY and CDR2 SVGAGI. Trimming removed 11 bases from V and 6 bases from J, with 13 bases in between. CDR3 amino acids: CAAARGDGYTF. In DNA form, the CDR3 reads TGTGCCGCGGCGCGGGGGGATGGCTACACCTTC.

The rearrangement joins TRBV3-1 to TRBJ2-4; D not certain. The J call is doubtful: the DNA matches TRBJ2-7 better. The length of the CDR3 is 16 residues. Germline CDR1 LGHDT, CDR2 YNNKEL (reference sequence). The CDR3 loop reads CASSQGKRLPQSEQYF. In DNA form, the CDR3 reads TGTGCCAGCAGCCAAGGAAAGCGTCTCCCCCAGAGCGAGCAGTACTTC.

The rearrangement links TRBV10-3 to TRBJ2-5, with D possibly being TRBD1 (5 bases). V lost 5 bases, J lost 1 base, and 17 bases lay in between. The germline V gene encodes CDR1 ENHRY and CDR2 SYGVKD. The CDR3 has 16 amino acids. The CDR3 sequence: CAISPFGAGSQETQYF. The CDR3 nucleotides are TGTGCCATCAGTCCCTTTGGGGCTGGGTCCCAAGAGACCCAGTACTTC.

This chain joins TRBV6-5 and TRBJ2-7; 10 bases align to TRBD1. The CDR3 covers 15 residues. Germline loops: CDR1 MNHEY, CDR2 SVGAGI. The V gene end was trimmed by 9 bases and the J gene end by 0 bases; junction bases not matched to a gene: 8. CDR3 sequence reads: CASAPGTGASYEQYF. For the CDR3, the DNA is TGTGCCAGTGCCCCCGGGACAGGGGCCTCCTACGAGCAGTACTTC.

The genes are TRBV6-5 and TRBJ1-1; TRBD1 aligns across 9 bases. CDR1 is MNHEY and CDR2 is SVGAGI in the germline V gene. CDR3 length: 18 residues. V shed 0 bases, J shed 5 bases, and the junction held 13 bases outside the gene matches. CDR3 bases: TGTGCCAGCAGTTACTCGAGAGGTTCCGGGACAGGGCCAACTGAAGCTTTCTTT. Encoded protein: CASSYSRGSGTGPTEAFF.

Note on this clonotype: This sequence may be a read error, since a much larger clone differs from it by one base. The gene calls are TRBV27 and TRBJ2-3; D gene unclear. The CDR3 length is 14 residues. The V end was cut by 6 bases, the J end by 0 bases, with 10 bases between. The V gene's germline CDR1 is MNHEY and CDR2 SMNVEV (reference sequence). DNA of the CDR3: TGTGCCAGCAGCACTCGCGGTAGCACAGATACGCAGTATTTT. This sequence encodes CASSTRGSTDTQYF.

This clonotype was seen only a few times. This chain links TRBV9 with TRBJ2-3; 13 nucleotides agree with TRBD2. This CDR3 region has 18 residues. Germline trimming cut 2 bases from V and 2 bases from J; bases unmatched to any gene: 8. Per the germline V gene, CDR1 is SGDLS and CDR2 is YYNGEE. The CDR3 region has the DNA TGTGCCAGCAGCGTCTCGAGACTAGCGGGGGGACTCACAGATACGCAGTATTTT. This translates into CASSVSRLAGGLTDTQYF.

The J gene is TRBJ2-7, the V gene TRBV5-1, with TRBD2 identical over 7 bases. The CDR3 totals 17 residues. The germline CDR1 and CDR2 sequences are SGHRS and YFSETQ. Unmatched junction bases numbered 16, after V lost 3 bases and J lost 4 bases. The CDR3 region is CASSSSAASGRLYEQYF. CDR3 DNA: TGCGCCAGCAGCTCATCCGCGGCTAGCGGTAGACTATACGAGCAGTACTTC.

This sequence joins TRBV6-1 and TRBJ1-2; D not certain. V lost 1 base and J 3 bases, leaving 15 bases between the germline ends. The CDR3 extends over 16 amino acids. Germline CDR1 is MNHNS and CDR2 is SASEGT. The CDR3 DNA reads TGTGCCAGCAGTGAAGAGGCGATGGGCAGCTACTATGGCTACACCTTC. Translated: CASSEEAMGSYYGYTF.

This clonotype appeared a few times. This chain joins TRBV7-2 and TRBJ1-1, with D perhaps matching TRBD1 (5 bases). This CDR3 has 14 residues. Germline V gene data show CDR1 as SGHTA and CDR2 as FQGNSA. Trimming left V 4 bases short and J 2 bases short, with 11 bases between. CDR3 in amino acids: CASSSGSGNTEAFF. CDR3 in DNA: TGTGCCAGCAGCTCAGGGAGTGGAAACACTGAAGCTTTCTTT. The full variable domain, completed using reference TRBV7-2 and TRBJ1-1, is GAGVSQSPSNKVTEKGKDVELRCDPISGHTALYWYRQSLGQGLEFLIYFQGNSAPDKSGLPSDRFSAERTGGSVSTLTIQRTQQEDSAVYLCASSSGSGNTEAFFGQGTRLTVV.

This clonotype turned up a few times. V usage is TRBV20-1 and J usage is TRBJ2-7; 10 bases map to TRBD1. Trimming at V came to 3 bases and at J to 7 bases, leaving 12 bases not matched to a gene. Germline V gives CDR1 DFQATT, CDR2 SNEGSKA (reference sequence). This CDR3 spans 15 amino acids. CDR3 loop: CSASLPGQGYREQYF. The DNA for the CDR3 is TGCAGTGCTAGTCTTCCGGGACAGGGGTATAGGGAGCAGTACTTC.

The gene calls are TRBV11-2 and TRBJ2-1, with 9 bases that match TRBD2. Germline CDR1 reads SGHAT; CDR2 reads FQNNGV. This CDR3 region has 12 residues. V was clipped by 5 bases and J by 13 bases; unmatched bases: 6. CDR3 nucleotide sequence: TGTGCCAGCAGCCCTCTTAGCGGGGGACAGTTCTTC. Translating gives CASSPLSGGQFF.

This clonotype was seen more than once but under ten times. J is TRBJ1-2 and V is TRBV20-1; D remains unclear. The CDR3 is 14 amino acids. Trimming stripped 2 bases from V and 4 bases from J, with 14 bases between. Germline V gene sequence: CDR1 DFQATT, CDR2 SNEGSKA (reference sequence). The CDR3 sequence: CSARRAEGSYGYTF. The DNA for the CDR3 is TGCAGTGCTAGACGAGCGGAGGGAAGCTATGGCTACACCTTC.

This rearrangement joins TRBV28 to TRBJ2-5, with D perhaps matching TRBD1 or TRBD2 (5 bases each). This CDR3 region has 13 residues. Trimming took off 8 bases at V and 0 bases at J, with 10 bases between the two ends. Germline V gives CDR1 MDHEN, CDR2 SYDVKM. The CDR3 DNA reads TGTGCCAGCGTGATGGGGGACCAAGAGACCCAGTACTTC. This sequence encodes CASVMGDQETQYF.

In this sample, this clonotype turned up a few times. The rearrangement links TRBV29-1 to TRBJ1-5, with D perhaps matching TRBD1 (6 bases). V was shortened by 3 bases and J by 3 bases, with 9 bases between the two germline ends. The germline V gene has CDR1 SQVTM and CDR2 ANQGSEA. The CDR3 runs to 13 residues. The CDR3: CSVEGGPNQPQHF. The CDR3, as DNA: TGCAGCGTTGAGGGGGGGCCCAATCAGCCCCAGCATTTT.

The J gene is TRBJ1-1, the V gene TRBV9; D gene ambiguous. Trimming pared 3 bases from V and 4 bases from J, leaving 13 bases between. The germline CDR1 and CDR2 sequences are SGDLS and YYNGEE. The CDR3 spans 14 residues. The CDR3, as DNA: TGTGCCAGCAGCGCTACCGGGAGTCGCACTGAAGCTTTCTTT. Encoded protein: CASSATGSRTEAFF.

The chain is built from TRBV20-1 and TRBJ2-7; TRBD2 is a possible D gene (6 bases). The CDR3 totals 13 residues. Per germline, CDR1 DFQATT and CDR2 SNEGSKA (reference sequence). The V end was cut by 0 bases, the J end by 7 bases, with 13 bases between. CDR3 residues: CSARDRLGGEQYF. For the CDR3, the DNA is TGCAGTGCTAGAGACCGACTAGGAGGGGAGCAGTACTTC.

The chain uses TRBV9 and TRBJ2-5; TRBD2 matches at 8 bases. The J call may be incorrect, as the DNA end agrees better with TRBJ2-7. The CDR3 length is 20 residues. The germline V gene encodes CDR1 SGDLS and CDR2 YYNGEE. The CDR3 DNA sequence: TGTGCCAGCAGCGCCAATCCAGCGGCGGAAGTAGCGGGGTTCACAGACGAGCAGTACTTC. Protein sequence: CASSANPAAEVAGFTDEQYF.

On this clonotype itself: This may be a read error, as it is one base from a much larger clone. V and J are TRBV6-2 or TRBV6-3 and TRBJ2-1; possibly TRBD1 or TRBD2 for D (6 bases each). The CDR3 sequence is 16 residues long. Germline CDR1 reads MNHEY; CDR2 reads SVGEGT. The CDR3 DNA follows: TGTGCCAGCTGCCGGGGGCGGGACACCCTTTACAATGGGCAGTTCTTC. It encodes CASCRGRDTLYNGQFF.

This clonotype showed up just once. At one boundary the junction diverges from the germline segment, which might be a read error. The gene calls are TRBV7-8 and TRBJ1-1; D remains unclear. Per germline, CDR1 SGHVS and CDR2 FQNEAQ. CDR3 size: 14 residues. This CDR3 reads CAGSLVWGNTEAFF. In DNA form, the CDR3 reads TGTGCCGGCAGCTTAGTGTGGGGGAACACTGAAGCTTTCTTT.

This clonotype came up many times. V is TRBV9 and J is TRBJ2-1, with 8 bases fitting TRBD1. Trimming at V came to 3 bases and at J to 0 bases, leaving 2 bases not matched to a gene. Germline V gene data show CDR1 as SGDLS and CDR2 as YYNGEE. The CDR3 consists of 15 residues. The CDR3 protein is CASSAGGSSYNEQFF. CDR3 DNA: TGTGCCAGCAGCGCAGGGGGCAGCTCCTACAATGAGCAGTTCTTC.